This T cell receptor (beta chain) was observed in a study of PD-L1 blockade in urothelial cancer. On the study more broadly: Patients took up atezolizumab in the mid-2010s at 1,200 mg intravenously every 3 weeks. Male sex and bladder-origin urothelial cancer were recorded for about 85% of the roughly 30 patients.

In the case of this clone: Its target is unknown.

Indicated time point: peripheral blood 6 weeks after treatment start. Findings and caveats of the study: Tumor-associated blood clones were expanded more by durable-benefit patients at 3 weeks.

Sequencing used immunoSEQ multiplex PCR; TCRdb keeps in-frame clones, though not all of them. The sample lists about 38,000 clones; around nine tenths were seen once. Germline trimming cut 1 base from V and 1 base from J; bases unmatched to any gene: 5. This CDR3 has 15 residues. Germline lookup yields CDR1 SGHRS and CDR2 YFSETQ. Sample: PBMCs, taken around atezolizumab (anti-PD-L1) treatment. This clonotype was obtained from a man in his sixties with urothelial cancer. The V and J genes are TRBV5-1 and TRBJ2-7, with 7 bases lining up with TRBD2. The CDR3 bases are TGCGCCAGCAGCTTGCTGGCGGGGGAATCCTACGAGCAGTACTTC. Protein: CASSLLAGESYEQYF.